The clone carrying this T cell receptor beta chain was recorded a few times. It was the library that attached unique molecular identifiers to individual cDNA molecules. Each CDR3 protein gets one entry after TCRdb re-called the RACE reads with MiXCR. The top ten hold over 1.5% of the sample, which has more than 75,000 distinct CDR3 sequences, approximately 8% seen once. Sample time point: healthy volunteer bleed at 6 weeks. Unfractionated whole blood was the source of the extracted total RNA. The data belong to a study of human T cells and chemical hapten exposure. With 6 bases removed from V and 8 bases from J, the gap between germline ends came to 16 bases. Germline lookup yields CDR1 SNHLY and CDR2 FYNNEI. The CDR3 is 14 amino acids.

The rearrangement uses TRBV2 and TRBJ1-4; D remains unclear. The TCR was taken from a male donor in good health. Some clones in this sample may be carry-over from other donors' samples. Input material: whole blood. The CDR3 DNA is TGTGCCAGCAGACTTGGCCTTGGACGGGAAAAACTGTTTTTT. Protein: CASRLGLGREKLFF.